This T cell receptor (beta chain) originates from a study of tissue T cells after allogeneic stem cell transplantation (dated by TCRdb to between 2020 and 2023). Background for the entire study: Using research autopsies of patients with and without GVHD, plus mouse models of GVHD, the study profiled TCR beta repertoires across many tissues. The human part of the study was a prospective observational study with no blinding and no randomization.

Of note for this clone: Its recognized antigen is unknown. Mouse gene names and germline sequences are the ones reported for this receptor. The read ends 1 residue early relative to the CDR3; the germline J gene fills the gap.

The CDR3 starts with the cysteine, ends with the phenylalanine, and has 13 residues. Only the CDR3 bases that were read are kept: 36 of them, in frame from base 1. The V and J ends are trimmed by 4 bases and 6 bases, leaving 11 bases between them. Reading the germline V gene gives CDR1 LGHNA and CDR2 YSYQKL. On the study overall, not on this receptor specifically: Within patients, how anatomically similar tissues were was a major factor shaping TCR repertoire composition, regardless of disease or transplant status. Which tissue TCRs were alloreactive or antigen-specific was not determined in the study, and some clones might have been persisting host cells. Not many T cell clones showed up in more than one patient, yet clustering based on motifs uncovered repertoire signatures that were shared across patients in a tissue-specific way. A small and clinically heterogeneous patient cohort was studied, and sampling depth was acknowledged as a limitation. In both patients and mice, only a limited portion of the TCR repertoire detected in tissues was captured by blood and spleen T cells.

Library preparation used the immunoSEQ multiplex PCR assay. Adaptive Biotechnologies performed the TCRbeta CDR3 sequencing at survey depth and reported CDR3 sequences, V/J genes, productive frequency and template counts. Amplification of TCR beta CDR3 regions started from genomic DNA instead of RNA. The paper's processing steps were these. Jensen-Shannon divergence served to quantify pairwise repertoire overlap between tissues, with 0 meaning identical and 1 meaning complete divergence. Based on pairwise JSD values, tissues were grouped by single-linkage agglomerative hierarchical clustering, and the results were shown as dendrograms. All patient samples were analyzed with GLIPH2 using simulation_depth 1000, kmer_min_depth 3 and cdr3_length_cutoff 8, and only groups containing more than two unique CDR3s were kept. In a standardized tissue-overlap score, Jaccard GLIPH-group overlap across patients was extrapolated to a standard repertoire size of 1000 clones. Linear mixed-effect models, with tissue included as a fixed effect and individual included as a random effect, were used to assess associations of diversity with clinical or experimental variables. The clones in this table, taken by TCRdb from immuneACCESS, are in-frame only. Not every clone is retained; where verified, under half of the shortfall comes from an unresolved V gene, and the cause of the rest is unknown. Clone size and V and J calls were adopted from that table, with D and trimming inferred from the DNA. The sample includes about 48,000 clones, with approximately 70% observed a single time. Jointly, the top ten make up approximately 0.5% of the sample.

The rearrangement combines TRBV2 with TRBJ2-4; the D region possibly corresponds to TRBD2 (6 bases align). The clonotype was recovered from a pool of C57BL/6 mice in good health. The specimen sequenced was sorted cells pooled from one or two spleens. The CDR3 is CASSRSGTNTLYF. The part of the CDR3 DNA that was read is TGTGCCAGCAGCCGCTCCGGGACTAACACCTTGTAC.